The clone carrying this TCR beta chain came up many times. Its antigen is unidentified. The investigators amplified TCR beta CDR3 regions from RNA transcripts. The HTBI primer set was used in a first-round RT-PCR of the TCR CDR3. One entry per CDR3 protein, called by TCRdb with MiXCR from the multiplex PCR reads. The sample has about 720,000 distinct CDR3 sequences, roughly 15% seen once. Across 18 months, stable Graves' hyperthyroidism was marked by no progression to ophthalmopathy. Exclusion followed for patients with uncontrolled infection, other autoimmune disease, pregnancy or lactation. V gave up 2 bases and J gave up 9 bases, with 8 bases separating them. The CDR3 runs 12 residues. This entry belongs to a study of T cells in Graves' hyperthyroidism and ophthalmopathy. Looking at the study overall: At the time of initial diagnosis and before any treatment, peripheral blood was collected. Study-wide findings and caveats: Blood also showed most of the thyroid clonotypes that were expanded above 0.001.

Sequenced: blood. The TCR sequence derives from a young man with Graves' hyperthyroidism. The chain carries TRBV12-3 or TRBV12-4 and TRBJ1-5, with unresolved D. In DNA form, the CDR3 reads TGTGCCAGCAGTTTAAGCGATGGGCCCCAGCATTTT. This codes for CASSLSDGPQHF.